The 31 T cell receptor beta chains below come from one sample, sequenced in a study of T cell repertoires and HLA-DP antigens. TCRdb keeps only in-frame clones here, not all; method: immunoSEQ multiplex PCR. The table includes some 89,000 clones, 86% detected once. These TCRs are of unknown antigen specificity. Sequenced material: CD4+ T cells from PBMCs. Receptor source: a man aged 50-59 years in good health and CMV-seronegative.

As for this clone: The junction differs from germline at one of its ends, possibly a read error. The gene calls are TRBV6-1 and TRBJ1-2; TRBD1 matches 7 bases. The germline CDR1 and CDR2 sequences are MNHNS and SASEGT. The CDR3 totals 16 residues. CDR3 loop: CASSALAGGQNYGHTF. Written as DNA, the CDR3 is TGTGCCAGCAGTGCCCTAGCAGGGGGACAGAACTATGGCCACACCTTC.

The chain has TRBV6-5 and TRBJ2-1; 10 bases match TRBD2. The germline gives CDR1 MNHEY, CDR2 SVGAGI. The CDR3 sequence is 12 residues long. The ends lost 6 bases at V and 7 bases at J; junction bases unmatched: 0. The CDR3 DNA follows: TGTGCCAGCAGGACTAGCGGGAATGAGCAGTTCTTC. Encoded protein: CASRTSGNEQFF.

This clone came up a few times. The genes are TRBV2 and TRBJ1-1; D possibly corresponds to TRBD1 (6 bases). The CDR3 has 14 residues. Trimming stripped 6 bases from V and 1 base from J, with 12 bases between. Germline CDR1 and CDR2: SNHLY and FYNNEI. CDR3 nucleotide sequence: TGTGCCAGCAGGGGGGGCGCAAGGAACACTGAAGCTTTCTTT. This encodes CASRGGARNTEAFF.

The V gene is TRBV10-1, the J gene TRBJ2-1; no reliable D call. Per germline, CDR1 WNHNN and CDR2 SYGVQD (reference sequence). The CDR3 is 16 residues long. Trimming stripped 2 bases from V and 8 bases from J, with 19 bases between. This CDR3 is CASSELKRSPADEQFF. In DNA, the CDR3 is TGCGCCAGCAGTGAGCTTAAGAGGTCCCCGGCTGATGAGCAGTTCTTC.

V usage is TRBV11-3 and J usage is TRBJ2-7; D ambiguous. The CDR3 spans 12 residues. Trimming cost V 5 bases and J 5 bases, with 10 bases left between them. CDR1 and CDR2 from the germline V gene are SGHNT and YENEEA. The CDR3 region has the DNA TGTGCCAGCAGCCCCAAGTCCCACGAGCAGTACTTC. It yields the protein CASSPKSHEQYF. Together with reference TRBV11-3 and TRBJ2-7, the CDR3 gives the full variable domain: EAGVVQSPRYKIIEKKQPVAFWCNPISGHNTLYWYLQNLGQGPELLIRYENEEAVDDSQLPKDRFSAERLKGVDSTLKIQPAELGDSAVYLCASSPKSHEQYFGPGTRLTVT.

The chain combines TRBV25-1 with TRBJ2-7, with D perhaps matching TRBD1 (5 bases). CDR3 length: 11 residues. Trimming stripped 10 bases from V and 9 bases from J, with 16 bases between. Germline CDR1 reads MGHDK; CDR2 reads SYGVNS. CDR3 in DNA: TGTGCCACCTTCCGTGGGGCGGTGCAGTACTTC. It codes for CATFRGAVQYF.

The chain couples TRBV6-5 to TRBJ2-6; D remains unclear. The CDR3 runs 15 residues. Trimming pared 7 bases from V and 7 bases from J, leaving 17 bases between. Germline V gives CDR1 MNHEY, CDR2 SVGAGI. CDR3 nucleotides: TGTGCCAGCACCGAACACGGAAAGACCGCCAACGTCCTGACTTTC. The encoded protein is CASTEHGKTANVLTF.

The chain combines TRBV19 with TRBJ1-1, with 12 nucleotides matching TRBD1. From germline, CDR1 is LNHDA and CDR2 SQIVND (reference sequence). The V and J ends lost 6 bases and 1 base, in that order; junction bases with no gene match: 9. CDR3 size: 17 residues. The DNA of the CDR3 is TGTGCCAGTAGAGGGACCGGGACAGGGGGCAGGAACACTGAAGCTTTCTTT. Translating it yields CASRGTGTGGRNTEAFF.

This chain uses TRBV30 with TRBJ2-5, with D tentatively TRBD2 (6 bases). CDR1 and CDR2 (germline): GTSNPN, SVGIG (reference sequence). V lost 0 bases to trimming and J lost 2 bases, with 7 bases between them. The CDR3 is made up of 13 amino acids. The CDR3 DNA is TGTGCCTGGAGTGTAGGACTACAAGAGACCCAGTACTTC. Translated: CAWSVGLQETQYF.

The chain combines TRBV29-1 with TRBJ2-1, with TRBD2 identical over 7 bases. Germline V gene sequence: CDR1 SQVTM, CDR2 ANQGSEA. V gave up 7 bases and J gave up 4 bases; unmatched junction bases: 16. This CDR3 is built from 16 residues. CDR3 DNA: TGCAGCGCCGTGAAGCAGCGGGACCTTGATTACAATGAGCAGTTCTTC. Protein: CSAVKQRDLDYNEQFF.

The V gene is TRBV30, the J gene TRBJ2-1; D gene unclear. The germline V and J ends were trimmed by 2 bases and 7 bases, with 9 bases remaining between them. Per the germline V gene, CDR1 is GTSNPN and CDR2 is SVGIG (reference sequence). CDR3 length: 12 residues. In nucleotides, the CDR3 is TGTGCCTGGAGTAAGATTGGAAATGAGCAGTTCTTC. Amino acids: CAWSKIGNEQFF.

The chain is built from TRBV5-1 and TRBJ1-2; D possibly corresponds to TRBD1 (5 bases). V was cut by 2 bases and J by 6 bases, with 11 bases left in between. CDR1 and CDR2 from the germline V gene are SGHRS and YFSETQ. This CDR3 contains 13 residues. CDR3 residues: CASSFQGEDGYTF. CDR3 bases: TGCGCCAGCAGCTTCCAGGGTGAAGATGGCTACACCTTC.

This rearrangement joins TRBV30 to TRBJ1-6; D remains unclear. Germline V CDR1 and CDR2: GTSNPN, SVGIG (reference sequence). Trimming removed 2 bases at V and 7 bases at J, with 12 bases between. This CDR3 region has 14 residues. CDR3 DNA sequence: TGTGCCTGGAGTTTAGACGTTAGAAATTCACCCCTCCACTTT. This translates into CAWSLDVRNSPLHF.

V and J are TRBV5-4 and TRBJ2-7, with 12 bases matching TRBD2. The CDR3 spans 15 residues. CDR1 SGHNT and CDR2 YYREEE come from the germline V gene (reference sequence). J lost 3 bases, V lost 0 bases, and 1 base had no gene match. The CDR3 is CASSLELAGGYEQYF. The CDR3, as DNA: TGTGCCAGCAGCTTGGAACTAGCGGGGGGCTACGAGCAGTACTTC.

V and J are TRBV6-1 and TRBJ1-2; possibly TRBD1 for D (5 bases). Germline lookup yields CDR1 MNHNS and CDR2 SASEGT. The length of the CDR3 is 12 residues. V lost 8 bases to trimming and J lost 4 bases, with 11 bases between them. CDR3 loop: CASGGASYGYTF. CDR3 coding DNA: TGTGCCAGCGGTGGGGCAAGCTATGGCTACACCTTC.

This sequence joins TRBV19 and TRBJ2-1; tentative D call: TRBD2 (6 bases). CDR3 length: 14 amino acids. The V end lost 3 bases, the J end lost 4 bases, and 10 bases lay between the germline ends. Germline loops: CDR1 LNHDA, CDR2 SQIVND (reference sequence). CDR3 loop: CASSIGGEYNEQFF. CDR3 sequence (DNA): TGTGCCAGTAGTATCGGCGGGGAGTACAATGAGCAGTTCTTC. Based on the CDR3 plus reference TRBV19 and TRBJ2-1, the full variable domain is DGGITQSPKYLFRKEGQNVTLSCEQNLNHDAMYWYRQDPGQGLRLIYYSQIVNDFQKGDIAEGYSVSREKKESFPLTVTSAQKNPTAFYLCASSIGGEYNEQFFGPGTRLTVL.

This chain links TRBV30 with TRBJ2-3, with unresolved D. Per germline, CDR1 GTSNPN and CDR2 SVGIG (reference sequence). The length of the CDR3 is 13 residues. The V end lost 0 bases, the J end lost 3 bases, and 7 bases lay between the germline ends. The CDR3 DNA reads as TGTGCCTGGAGTGTACGATCTACAGATACGCAGTATTTT. It specifies CAWSVRSTDTQYF.

V and J are TRBV7-2 and TRBJ1-1; weak D call: TRBD1 (5 bases). The CDR3 is 18 amino acids. Trimming removed 4 bases at V and 6 bases at J, with 27 bases between. CDR1 and CDR2 (germline): SGHTA, FQGNSA. The DNA of the CDR3 is TGTGCCAGCAGCTCGGTTACAAGGGGTTCGCGGGCGGGCGCTGAAGCTTTCTTT. Its protein is CASSSVTRGSRAGAEAFF.

The chain joins TRBV6-5 to TRBJ2-3, with D unclear. Germline-derived CDR1 and CDR2 are MNHEY and SVGAGI. This CDR3 contains 15 residues. The V gene lost 0 bases and the J gene lost 1 base, with 8 bases spanning the gap. CDR3 in amino acids: CASSYSGAGTDTQYF. CDR3 sequence (DNA): TGTGCCAGCAGTTACTCCGGCGCAGGCACAGATACGCAGTATTTT.

This clone was observed a handful of times. The same CDR3 is also encoded by other DNA sequences in this sample. V is TRBV6-5 and J is TRBJ1-2; 7 bases align to TRBD1. The germline gives CDR1 MNHEY, CDR2 SVGAGI. The CDR3 has 13 amino acids. V trimming: 6 bases; J trimming: 8 bases; junction bases outside the gene matches: 9. The CDR3 spells CASRPDRAGGYTF. The CDR3, as DNA: TGTGCCAGCAGGCCCGACAGGGCGGGAGGCTACACCTTC.

The rearrangement uses TRBV5-1 and TRBJ1-1; D gene uncertain. V was trimmed by 6 bases and J by 0 bases, leaving 15 bases between them. The CDR3 extends over 15 amino acids. Germline assignment: CDR1 SGHRS and CDR2 YFSETQ. CDR3 bases: TGCGCCAGCACCCCCTGGGGAAGGATGAACACTGAAGCTTTCTTT. It yields the protein CASTPWGRMNTEAFF.

V and J are TRBV28 and TRBJ2-7; D perhaps matches TRBD2 (6 bases). Trimming stripped 5 bases from V and 2 bases from J, with 16 bases between. Germline V gene sequence: CDR1 MDHEN, CDR2 SYDVKM. The CDR3 consists of 15 residues. The CDR3 DNA sequence: TGTGCCAGCAGTGCCGGAGGCGGGAAAGCCTACGAGCAGTACTTC. Its protein is CASSAGGGKAYEQYF.

J is TRBJ2-2 and V is TRBV11-2; D uncertain. Germline V CDR1 and CDR2: SGHAT, FQNNGV. V gave up 0 bases and J gave up 3 bases, with 5 bases separating them. This CDR3 has 14 residues. CDR3 bases: TGTGCCAGCAGCTTAGAGCCATACACCGGGGAGCTGTTTTTT. This sequence encodes CASSLEPYTGELFF. The variable domain in full, with the rest retrieved from reference TRBV11-2 and TRBJ2-2, is EAGVAQSPRYKIIEKRQSVAFWCNPISGHATLYWYQQILGQGPKLLIQFQNNGVVDDSQLPKDRFSAERLKGVDSTLKIQPAKLEDSAVYLCASSLEPYTGELFFGEGSRLTVL.

V gene TRBV5-1 combines with J gene TRBJ2-3; no clear D gene. CDR3 length equals 14 residues. With 9 bases removed from V and 1 base from J, the gap between germline ends came to 15 bases. In germline, CDR1 is SGHRS, CDR2 YFSETQ. DNA for the CDR3: TGCGCCACCAAGCCCTATGAGGGCACAGATACGCAGTATTTT. It is translated as CATKPYEGTDTQYF. Variable domain in full (rest from reference TRBV5-1 and TRBJ2-3): KAGVTQTPRYLIKTRGQQVTLSCSPISGHRSVSWYQQTPGQGLQFLFEYFSETQRNKGNFPGRFSGRQFSNSRSEMNVSTLELGDSALYLCATKPYEGTDTQYFGPGTRLTVL.

CDR3 nucleotide sequence: TGTGCCAGCAGCGTAGTTGGAGCTAACACAGATACGCAGTATTTT. Residues: CASSVVGANTDTQYF. The chain carries TRBV9 and TRBJ2-3; D not certain. Germline CDR1 is SGDLS and CDR2 is YYNGEE. Trimming took off 0 bases at V and 2 bases at J, with 10 bases between the two ends. This CDR3 is built from 15 residues. Combining the CDR3 with reference TRBV9 and TRBJ2-3 gives the whole variable domain DSGVTQTPKHLITATGQRVTLRCSPRSGDLSVYWYQQSLDQGLQFLIQYYNGEERAKGNILERFSAQQFPDLHSELNLSSLELGDSALYFCASSVVGANTDTQYFGPGTRLTVL.

The chain joins TRBV11-2 to TRBJ2-7; the D gene is possibly TRBD1 (5 bases). The CDR3 sequence is 15 residues long. V was shortened by 1 base and J by 2 bases, with 12 bases between the two germline ends. The germline gives CDR1 SGHAT, CDR2 FQNNGV. The CDR3 bases are TGTGCCAGCAGCTTAGGCGTGGCAGGGACCTACGAGCAGTACTTC. Residues: CASSLGVAGTYEQYF. Complete variable domain (other parts from reference TRBV11-2 and TRBJ2-7): EAGVAQSPRYKIIEKRQSVAFWCNPISGHATLYWYQQILGQGPKLLIQFQNNGVVDDSQLPKDRFSAERLKGVDSTLKIQPAKLEDSAVYLCASSLGVAGTYEQYFGPGTRLTVT.

V and J are TRBV11-2 and TRBJ2-3; tentative D call: TRBD2 (6 bases). Trimming left V 3 bases short and J 6 bases short, with 16 bases between. This CDR3 is built from 15 residues. The germline V gene has CDR1 SGHAT and CDR2 FQNNGV. The CDR3: CASSFHSGLSDTQYF. In DNA form, the CDR3 reads TGTGCCAGCAGCTTTCATAGCGGTTTATCTGATACGCAGTATTTT.

J is TRBJ2-5 and V is TRBV27; no firm D call. V lost 4 bases, J lost 4 bases, and 7 bases lay in between. The CDR3 totals 12 residues. Germline CDR1 and CDR2: MNHEY and SMNVEV (reference sequence). The CDR3 DNA reads TGTGCCAGCAGTTCCACACGAGAGACCCAGTACTTC. Its translation is CASSSTRETQYF.

The chain uses TRBV7-2 and TRBJ2-1; 12 positions agree with TRBD2. The germline CDR1 and CDR2 sequences are SGHTA and FQGNSA. This CDR3 contains 15 residues. After removal of 3 bases from V and 7 bases from J, the junction contained 4 bases not matched to a gene. CDR3 sequence reads: CASSLTSGGGNEQFF. In DNA, the CDR3 is TGTGCCAGCAGCTTGACTAGCGGGGGAGGTAATGAGCAGTTCTTC.

A remark on this clone: Other DNA variants within this sample encode the same CDR3. The chain is built from TRBV11-2 and TRBJ2-1; D remains unclear. Trimming removed 1 base from V and 7 bases from J, with 5 bases in between. This CDR3 region has 12 residues. Germline V gives CDR1 SGHAT, CDR2 FQNNGV. This CDR3 reads CASSLGLNEQFF. The CDR3 DNA sequence: TGTGCCAGCAGCTTAGGTTTGAATGAGCAGTTCTTC.

This rearrangement joins TRBV30 to TRBJ2-1, with TRBD2 matching 9 bases. V shed 1 base, J shed 6 bases, and the junction held 16 bases outside the gene matches. The germline gives CDR1 GTSNPN, CDR2 SVGIG (reference sequence). This CDR3 contains 18 residues. The CDR3 region is CAWSAARVATSGRNEQFF. Here the CDR3 DNA reads TGTGCCTGGAGTGCAGCCAGGGTGGCGACTAGCGGTCGCAATGAGCAGTTCTTC.